Listed below are T cell receptor beta chains from one sample, sequenced in a study of blood T cell repertoires in COVID-19. This table comes from immunoSEQ multiplex PCR, and its TCRdb copy is limited to in-frame clones, with some not included. The sample contains tens of thousands of clones, approximately 78% of which appear only once. The sample was peripheral blood. These receptors came from a human donor in a cohort sampled during active COVID-19. The conserved cysteine and the conserved F or W are not part of the CDR3 here. Fields, in order: V gene, clone size, J gene, CDR3 protein. Size is omitted from some rows. Given values are once, few, many or a class for expanded clones.

>TRBV19|-|TRBJ2-1
ASSSLADHNEQF
>TRBV2|-|TRBJ2-1
ASSHPVGTSGGYNEQF
>TRBV5-1|-|TRBJ2-1
ASATERPSLSNEQF
>TRBV5-5|-|TRBJ2-7
ASSLGEGREPNSLEQY
>TRBV19|-|TRBJ1-2
ASSMGDMLHYGYT
>TRBV27|-|TRBJ1-6
ASSSSTGDSYNSPLH
>TRBV23-1|-|TRBJ2-5
ASSQSREETQY
>TRBV5-8|-|TRBJ2-1
ASSWGQGDNEQF
>TRBV7-8|-|TRBJ1-6
ASSTMTGYNSPLH
>TRBV5-1|-|TRBJ2-5
ASSGQGETQY
>TRBV19|few|TRBJ1-1
ASIPRQGLVAF
>TRBV6-6|few|TRBJ1-2
ASSPTGLDGYT
>TRBV15|-|TRBJ2-1
ATSLIGQYNEQF
>TRBV19|-|TRBJ2-2
ASSLRWATGELF
>TRBV6-2/TRBV6-3|-|TRBJ2-1
ASSRALAIYNEQF
>TRBV5-1|-|TRBJ1-1
ASSLGGVNTEAF
>TRBV4-1|once|TRBJ1-2
ASSQGAGRRDGYT
>TRBV11-3|-|TRBJ2-5
ASSSTGAQETQY
>TRBV19|-|TRBJ2-3
ASSPWGTSGGSTDTQY
>TRBV5-1|-|TRBJ1-1
ASSQDSMNTEAF
>TRBV5-1|-|TRBJ1-2
ASSTTGQSGYT
>TRBV29-1|-|TRBJ2-3
SVQPGWTTDTQY
>TRBV12-3/TRBV12-4|-|TRBJ1-1
ASSYGRGTEAF
>TRBV5-4|-|TRBJ2-3
ASSSPLAGVQDTQY
>TRBV7-8|-|TRBJ1-6
ASSPLTGGNSPLH
>TRBV4-2|-|TRBJ2-7
ASSQEMGTVSYEQY
>TRBV2|-|TRBJ1-4
AATRDRDEKLF
>TRBV10-1|-|TRBJ2-1
ASSGSWGQGSYNEQF
>TRBV25-1|-|TRBJ1-1
ASRATGGRTEAF
>TRBV11-2|once|TRBJ2-6
ASSLFQVSGANVLT
>TRBV27|-|TRBJ2-7
ASSLTPGAYEQY
>TRBV2|-|TRBJ1-4
ASRAGGAGNEKLF
>TRBV24-1|-|TRBJ2-2
ATRPTGGGTGELF
>TRBV10-3|-|TRBJ1-1
AISESRESEAF
>TRBV4-1|-|TRBJ1-2
ASSPGTGGLNYGYT
>TRBV28|-|TRBJ2-1
ASSLNNSPYNEQF
>TRBV7-3|once|TRBJ1-1
ASSLMSYTEAF
>TRBV5-4|-|TRBJ2-3
ASQLNADTQY
>TRBV7-9|few|TRBJ1-2
ASSRLSGGYT
>TRBV24-1|once|TRBJ1-4
ATSEGGNEKLF
>TRBV6-5|-|TRBJ2-7
ASRIGAQGVYEQY
>TRBV6-5|-|TRBJ2-1
ASRDSSSYNEQF